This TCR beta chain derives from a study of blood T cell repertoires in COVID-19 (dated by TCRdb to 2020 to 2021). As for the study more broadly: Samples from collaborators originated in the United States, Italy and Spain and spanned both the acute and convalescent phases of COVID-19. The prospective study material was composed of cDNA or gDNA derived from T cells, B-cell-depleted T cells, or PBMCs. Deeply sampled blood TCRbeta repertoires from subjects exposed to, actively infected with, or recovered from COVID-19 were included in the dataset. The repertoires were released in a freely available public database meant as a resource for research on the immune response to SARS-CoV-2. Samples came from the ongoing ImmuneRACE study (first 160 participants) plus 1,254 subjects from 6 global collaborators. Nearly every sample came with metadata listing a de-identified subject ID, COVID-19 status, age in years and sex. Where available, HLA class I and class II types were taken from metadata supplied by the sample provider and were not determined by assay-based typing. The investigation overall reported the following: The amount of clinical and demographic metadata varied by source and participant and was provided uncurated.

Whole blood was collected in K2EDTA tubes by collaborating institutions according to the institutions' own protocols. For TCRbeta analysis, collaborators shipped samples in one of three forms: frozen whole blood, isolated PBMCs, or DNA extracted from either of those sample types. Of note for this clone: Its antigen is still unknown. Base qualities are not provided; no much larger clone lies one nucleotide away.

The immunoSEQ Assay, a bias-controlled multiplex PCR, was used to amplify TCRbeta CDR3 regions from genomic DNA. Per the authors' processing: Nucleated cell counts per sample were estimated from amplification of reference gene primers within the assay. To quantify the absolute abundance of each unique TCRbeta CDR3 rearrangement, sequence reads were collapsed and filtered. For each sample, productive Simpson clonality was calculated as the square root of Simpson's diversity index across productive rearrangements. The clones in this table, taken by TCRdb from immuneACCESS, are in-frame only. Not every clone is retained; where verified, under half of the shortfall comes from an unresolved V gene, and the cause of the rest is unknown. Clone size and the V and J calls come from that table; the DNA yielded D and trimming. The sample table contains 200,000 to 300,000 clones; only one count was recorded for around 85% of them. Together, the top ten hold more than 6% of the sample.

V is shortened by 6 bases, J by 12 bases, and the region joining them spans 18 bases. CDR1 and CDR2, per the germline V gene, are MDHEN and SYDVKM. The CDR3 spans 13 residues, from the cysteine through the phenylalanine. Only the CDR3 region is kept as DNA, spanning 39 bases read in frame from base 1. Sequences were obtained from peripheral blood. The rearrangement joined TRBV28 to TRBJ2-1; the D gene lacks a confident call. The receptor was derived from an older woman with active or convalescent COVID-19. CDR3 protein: CASRRSLTNPQFF. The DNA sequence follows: TGTGCCAGCAGGCGGTCCCTAACAAACCCGCAGTTCTTC.